This T cell receptor (beta chain) was sequenced in a study of Ad26.COV2.S vaccination and SARS-CoV-2 variants. Using immunoSEQ multiplex PCR, the repertoire was profiled, and TCRdb retains in-frame clones only, with some absent. The repertoire has hundreds of thousands of clones, around 87% of them found once; the top ten carry approximately 3.4%. Study results and caveats: Vaccine and placebo recipients had similar non-spike TCR breadth.

Treatment meaning: some 20 received Ad26.COV2.S at low or high dose, single or two shots; several received placebo; per-sample allocation not given. Samples were taken on day 63 after the first vaccine or placebo injection. Comments on this clone: Its specificity is unknown.

Germline V gene sequence: CDR1 GTSNPN, CDR2 SVGIG (reference sequence). V gave up 4 bases and J gave up 4 bases; unmatched junction bases: 4. CDR3 length: 15 amino acids. This clonotype originated in a person between 18 and 60 years old who received the Ad26.COV2.S COVID-19 vaccine or a placebo. This rearrangement joins TRBV30 to TRBJ2-2, with 12 bases that match TRBD2. This sample comprised peripheral blood, obtained in a trial of Ad26.COV2.S vaccine versus placebo. CDR3 sequence: CAWKSSGRATGELFF. CDR3 DNA sequence: TGTGCCTGGAAGTCTAGCGGGAGGGCCACCGGGGAGCTGTTTTTT.